The 19 T cell receptor beta chains below were found in one sample sequenced in a study of radiotherapy plus CTLA-4 blockade in lung cancer. Measured with immunoSEQ multiplex PCR; TCRdb has only the in-frame clones, and not every one. The profile shows about 97,000 clones, about four fifths of them singletons. The sequenced sample was peripheral blood, obtained from a patient treated with radiotherapy plus ipilimumab. Receptor source: a human donor with non-small cell lung cancer who had a partial response to radiotherapy plus ipilimumab. Some clones in this sample may be carry-over from other donors' samples.

This clone was seen just once. The CDR3 reads CASSYRDRYLTDTQYF. The CDR3 bases are TGTGCCAGCAGTTACCGGGACAGATACCTCACAGATACGCAGTATTTT. The V gene is TRBV6-6, the J gene TRBJ2-3; TRBD1 aligns across 7 bases. Germline trimming cut 2 bases from V and 2 bases from J; bases unmatched to any gene: 7. CDR3 size: 16 residues. CDR1 and CDR2 from the germline V gene are MNHNY and SVGAGI (reference sequence).

The CDR3 spells CSVEGTSGGTYEQYF. CDR3 nucleotides: TGCAGCGTTGAGGGGACTAGCGGTGGGACCTACGAGCAGTACTTC. The chain joins TRBV29-1 to TRBJ2-7, with 11 bases identical to TRBD2. V gave up 3 bases and J gave up 2 bases; unmatched junction bases: 6. Per germline, CDR1 SQVTM and CDR2 ANQGSEA. The CDR3 sequence is 15 residues long.

The rearrangement joins TRBV28 to TRBJ2-7; 8 bases line up with TRBD1. J lost 2 bases, V lost 3 bases, and 6 bases had no gene match. CDR3 size: 15 residues. CDR1 and CDR2 (germline): MDHEN, SYDVKM. CDR3 region: CASSFYGTGPYEQYF. DNA for the CDR3: TGTGCCAGCAGTTTTTATGGGACAGGTCCCTACGAGCAGTACTTC.

The rearrangement uses TRBV29-1 and TRBJ2-1, with 9 bases aligning to TRBD2. In germline, CDR1 is SQVTM, CDR2 ANQGSEA. V gave up 3 bases and J gave up 7 bases; unmatched junction bases: 7. The CDR3 length is 14 residues. CDR3 loop: CSVDASGVRNEQFF. CDR3 in DNA: TGCAGCGTTGACGCTAGCGGGGTACGAAATGAGCAGTTCTTC.

This chain joins TRBV5-6 and TRBJ1-4; possibly TRBD1 for D (5 bases). This CDR3 region has 15 residues. V was trimmed by 5 bases and J by 7 bases, leaving 18 bases between them. The germline gives CDR1 SGHDT, CDR2 YYEEEE. The CDR3 loop is CASRLGGAGTEKLFF. CDR3 nucleotide sequence: TGTGCCAGCAGGCTGGGGGGAGCGGGGACTGAAAAACTGTTTTTT.

The chain joins TRBV5-1 to TRBJ1-4; 7 bases line up with TRBD1. Germline lookup yields CDR1 SGHRS and CDR2 YFSETQ. V dropped 7 bases and J dropped 5; count of bases not matched to a gene: 5. The CDR3 covers 13 residues. CDR3: CASPGQQNEKLFF. CDR3 sequence (DNA): TGCGCCAGCCCGGGACAGCAAAATGAAAAACTGTTTTTT. Together with reference TRBV5-1 and TRBJ1-4, the CDR3 gives the full variable domain: KAGVTQTPRYLIKTRGQQVTLSCSPISGHRSVSWYQQTPGQGLQFLFEYFSETQRNKGNFPGRFSGRQFSNSRSEMNVSTLELGDSALYLCASPGQQNEKLFFGSGTQLSVL.

This clone has only one observation. This rearrangement joins TRBV30 to TRBJ2-5; D is perhaps TRBD1 (5 bases). The germline V gene has CDR1 GTSNPN and CDR2 SVGIG (reference sequence). The ends were cut back, 4 bases at V and 4 bases at J, with 16 bases in the middle. This CDR3 comprises 14 residues. CDR3: CAWNHLGASETQYF. The CDR3 DNA sequence: TGTGCCTGGAACCACTTAGGGGCGTCAGAGACCCAGTACTTC.

This chain connects TRBV11-3 to TRBJ2-3, with 9 bases that match TRBD2. V dropped 1 base and J dropped 11; count of bases not matched to a gene: 7. Germline V CDR1 and CDR2: SGHNT, YENEEA. The CDR3 runs 14 residues. CDR3 sequence reads: CASSLGLAGPRQYF. The CDR3 coding sequence is TGTGCCAGCAGCTTAGGCCTAGCGGGACCCAGGCAGTATTTT.

The chain recombines TRBV5-1 with TRBJ2-3; TRBD1 matches 7 bases. V gave up 2 bases and J gave up 2 bases; unmatched junction bases: 8. This CDR3 region has 16 residues. Germline V gene sequence: CDR1 SGHRS, CDR2 YFSETQ. CDR3 bases: TGCGCCAGCAGCTTAACAGGGGAGTGGGTCACAGATACGCAGTATTTT. Protein product: CASSLTGEWVTDTQYF.

The CDR3 here is CASDNCRGGCEQFF. Here the CDR3 DNA reads TGTGCCAGCGACAATTGCCGGGGGGGCTGTGAGCAGTTCTTC. This sequence joins TRBV11-3 and TRBJ2-1; 8 nucleotides agree with TRBD2. This CDR3 is 14 amino acids long. The ends lost 8 bases at V and 9 bases at J; junction bases unmatched: 12. CDR1 and CDR2 (germline): SGHNT, YENEEA.

As to this clone: The same CDR3 can be traced to other DNA sequences in this sample. This chain links TRBV14 with TRBJ2-1; no definite D call. V was shortened by 0 bases and J by 0 bases, with 12 bases between the two germline ends. This CDR3 spans 17 amino acids. Germline-derived CDR1 and CDR2 are SGHDN and FVKESK. CDR3 protein: CASSQEPGPSSYNEQFF. The CDR3 nucleotides are TGTGCCAGCAGCCAAGAACCAGGCCCGAGCTCCTACAATGAGCAGTTCTTC.

This clone appeared a single time. The chain is built from TRBV7-9 and TRBJ1-1; weak D call: TRBD1 (5 bases). This CDR3 has 15 residues. With 1 base removed from V and 4 bases from J, the gap between germline ends came to 13 bases. The germline CDR1 and CDR2 sequences are SEHNR and FQNEAQ (reference sequence). CDR3 protein: CASSLGGRVGTEAFF. CDR3 DNA: TGTGCCAGCAGCTTAGGAGGCAGGGTAGGCACTGAAGCTTTCTTT.

This clone was observed a few times. The V and J genes are TRBV7-2 and TRBJ2-6; D is possibly TRBD1 (6 bases). This CDR3 region has 15 residues. Trimming removed 2 bases from V and 2 bases from J, with 7 bases in between. Germline CDR1 and CDR2: SGHTA and FQGNSA. CDR3 sequence reads: CASSLHRAGANVLTF. The DNA of the CDR3 is TGTGCCAGCAGCTTACACAGGGCTGGGGCCAACGTCCTGACTTTC.

The chain uses TRBV15 and TRBJ1-2, with D tentatively TRBD1 (6 bases). This CDR3 region has 15 residues. Germline V CDR1 and CDR2: LNHNV, YYDKDF (reference sequence). The ends were cut back, 0 bases at V and 6 bases at J, with 14 bases in the middle. CDR3 sequence reads: CATSRDFTGSHGYTF. The CDR3 DNA reads TGTGCCACCAGCAGAGATTTTACAGGGAGCCATGGCTACACCTTC.

The chain combines TRBV6-1 with TRBJ1-2, with 11 positions matching TRBD1. Losses at the gene ends were 4 bases for V and 14 bases for J; bases not matched to a gene: 12. From germline, CDR1 is MNHNS and CDR2 SASEGT. CDR3 length equals 14 residues. This CDR3 is CASSGAGQGAFVTF. The CDR3 nucleotides read TGTGCCAGCAGTGGAGCCGGACAGGGGGCTTTCGTAACCTTC.

This chain connects TRBV6-5 to TRBJ2-7; D ambiguous. The ends were cut back, 0 bases at V and 1 base at J, with 7 bases in the middle. Germline V gives CDR1 MNHEY, CDR2 SVGAGI. The CDR3 is 14 amino acids. The CDR3 DNA reads as TGTGCCAGCAGTTACTCTGGCCGATCCTACGAGCAGTACTTC. Protein sequence: CASSYSGRSYEQYF.

The genes are TRBV28 and TRBJ2-3; 11 nucleotides line up with TRBD1. V shed 4 bases and J 5 bases; nucleotides not matched to a gene: 8. The length of the CDR3 is 16 residues. Germline V gene sequence: CDR1 MDHEN, CDR2 SYDVKM. The CDR3 is CASSSPGTGGGDTQYF. CDR3 in DNA: TGTGCCAGCAGTTCCCCCGGGACAGGGGGAGGAGATACGCAGTATTTT.

Comments on this clone: The junction departs from the called germline gene at one end, perhaps through a read error. V is TRBV28 and J is TRBJ1-2; TRBD1 aligns across 7 bases. The CDR3 loop spans 12 amino acids. Germline V gene sequence: CDR1 MDHEN, CDR2 SYDVKM. CDR3 in amino acids: CASSPYIGQASF. The CDR3, as DNA: TGTGCCAGCAGTCCCTATATAGGACAGGCGTCCTTC.

The gene calls are TRBV11-3 and TRBJ2-2, with D maybe TRBD2 (6 bases). The CDR3 totals 18 residues. V gave up 5 bases and J gave up 5 bases, with 24 bases separating them. Germline CDR1 SGHNT, CDR2 YENEEA. CDR3 sequence: CASSRLGLEITETGELFF. For the CDR3, the DNA is TGTGCCAGCAGCCGGCTGGGACTCGAGATTACGGAGACCGGGGAGCTGTTTTTT.